This T cell receptor (beta chain) was documented in a study of T-cell reconstitution after alpha-beta-depleted transplantation in children listed by TCRdb under 2016. Looking at the study overall: Using TCR repertoire profiling, the study followed T-cell immune reconstitution in a quantitative way in children after TCRalphabeta/CD19-depleted allogeneic hematopoietic cell transplantation.

Trimming leaves V shorter by 4 bases and J shorter by 7 bases, with the junction holding 7 bases beyond the gene matches. From a lookup of the germline V gene, CDR1 and CDR2 are SGHAT and FQNNGV. The CDR3 extends over 15 residues, inclusive of both ends. Only CDR3 DNA is held: 45 bases, read in frame from base 1. Library method: PCR. The sequencing machine was an Illumina HiSeq 2500. To normalize quantification of the TCRbeta repertoire, the TCR libraries were built with molecular barcoding that relied on unique molecular identifiers. The public sequencing data were trimmed at Q25 with fastp and processed into clonotypes with MiXCR by TCRdb, which kept only in-frame beta chains. Merged by CDR3 protein, the rows form single entries marked with the most common genes and DNA. The sample yields a few hundred thousand distinct CDR3 sequences; more than 9% were counted once. The ten top clones hold over 9.5% of the sample.

To note about this clonotype: Its antigen remains undetermined. No conserved phenylalanine or tryptophan ends this CDR3, so it is likely a read error.

The sequencing here drew on PBMCs from the stem cell graft donor, taken from the stem cell graft. The chain uses TRBV11-2 and TRBJ2-1; TRBD2 aligns with 10 central bases. The TCR originated in a human donor who donated a stem cell graft to a child with SCID. The CDR3 protein is CASSSSGGARNEQFL. The nucleotide sequence reads TGTGCCAGCAGCTCCAGCGGGGGGGCGAGGAATGAGCAGTTCTTA.